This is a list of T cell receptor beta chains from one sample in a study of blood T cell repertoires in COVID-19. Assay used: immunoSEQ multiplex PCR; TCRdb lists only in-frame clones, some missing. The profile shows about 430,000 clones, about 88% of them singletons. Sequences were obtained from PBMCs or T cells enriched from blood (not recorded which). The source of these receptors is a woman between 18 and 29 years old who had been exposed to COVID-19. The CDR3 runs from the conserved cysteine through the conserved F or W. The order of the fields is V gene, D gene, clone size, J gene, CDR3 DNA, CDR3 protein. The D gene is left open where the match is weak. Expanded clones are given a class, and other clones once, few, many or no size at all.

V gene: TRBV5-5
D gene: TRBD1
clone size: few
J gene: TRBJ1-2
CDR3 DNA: TGTGCCAGCAGCGTCCCGGGACAGCAGACCTATGGCTACACCTTC
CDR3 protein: CASSVPGQQTYGYTF

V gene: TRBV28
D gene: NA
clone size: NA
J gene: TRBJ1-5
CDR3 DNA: TGTGCCAGCTACGATTACAAACAGGATAGCAATCAGCCCCAGCATTTT
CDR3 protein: CASYDYKQDSNQPQHF

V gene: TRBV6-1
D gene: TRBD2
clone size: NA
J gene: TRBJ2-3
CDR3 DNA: TGTGCCAGCAGTGATTTAGCGGGAGTAGATACGCAGTATTTT
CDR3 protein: CASSDLAGVDTQYF

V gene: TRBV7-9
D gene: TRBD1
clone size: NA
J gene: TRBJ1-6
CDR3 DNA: TGTGCCAGCAGCACCGGGACAGGGGGCATGAAGGGTTCACCCCTCCACTTT
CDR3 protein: CASSTGTGGMKGSPLHF

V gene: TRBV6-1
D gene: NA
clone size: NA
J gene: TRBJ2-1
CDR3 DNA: TGTGCCAGCAGTGAATCCCCCTCTCCCCATGAGCAGTTCTTC
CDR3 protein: CASSESPSPHEQFF

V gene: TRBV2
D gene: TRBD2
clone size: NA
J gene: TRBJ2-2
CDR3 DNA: TGTGCCAGCAGATCTCCCCAGTTTATGGGACTAGCAAACACCGGGGAGCTGTTTTTT
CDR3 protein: CASRSPQFMGLANTGELFF

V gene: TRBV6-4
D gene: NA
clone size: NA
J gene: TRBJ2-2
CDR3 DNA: TGTGCCAGCAGTGTTCGGGAAGGGTACACCGGGGAGCTGTTTTTT
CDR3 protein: CASSVREGYTGELFF

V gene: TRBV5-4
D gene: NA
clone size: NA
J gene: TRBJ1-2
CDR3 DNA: TGTGCCAGCAGCTTGGAAGGCCCTAGGTATGGCTACACCTTC
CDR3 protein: CASSLEGPRYGYTF

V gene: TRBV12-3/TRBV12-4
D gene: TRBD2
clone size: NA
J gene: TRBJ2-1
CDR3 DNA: TGTGCCAGCAGTCCCCAAGCGGGAGGGAGGTTCTTC
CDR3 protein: CASSPQAGGRFF

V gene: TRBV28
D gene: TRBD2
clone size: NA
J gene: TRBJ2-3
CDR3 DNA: TGTGCCAGCAGCTCCGGGGGGGAAGGGACAGATACGCAGTATTTT
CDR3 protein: CASSSGGEGTDTQYF

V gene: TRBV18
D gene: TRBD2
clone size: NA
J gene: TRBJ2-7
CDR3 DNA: TGTGCCAGCTCACTGGGAGATAGCGGGACATACGAGCAGTACTTC
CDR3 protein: CASSLGDSGTYEQYF

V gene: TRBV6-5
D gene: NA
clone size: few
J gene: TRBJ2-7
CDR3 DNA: TGTGCCAGCTGGGGCAGAGGCTACGAGCAGTACTTC
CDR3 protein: CASWGRGYEQYF

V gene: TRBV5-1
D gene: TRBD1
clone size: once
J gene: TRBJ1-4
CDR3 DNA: TGCGCCAGCAGCCCACTGGGACAGGGCGGTGAAAAACTGTTTTTT
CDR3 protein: CASSPLGQGGEKLFF

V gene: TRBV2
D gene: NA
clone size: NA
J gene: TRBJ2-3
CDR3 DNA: TGTGCCAGCAGTAAACTGAGATGGGCTACCTCGCCGGCAGATACGCAGTATTTT
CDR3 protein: CASSKLRWATSPADTQYF

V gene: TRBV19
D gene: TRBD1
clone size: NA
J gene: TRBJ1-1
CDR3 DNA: TGTGCCAGTAGTAGATGGGTGGACAGGGGGGATGCTGAAGCTTTCTTT
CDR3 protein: CASSRWVDRGDAEAFF

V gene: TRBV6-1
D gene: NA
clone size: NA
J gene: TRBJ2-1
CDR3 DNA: TGTGCCAGCAGTGACCGCGGGATGTCTACCTACAATGAGCAGTTCTTC
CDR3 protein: CASSDRGMSTYNEQFF

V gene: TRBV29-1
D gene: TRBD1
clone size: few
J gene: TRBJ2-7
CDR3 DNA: TGCAGCGTTGAAAGCGGGACAGGGGCTACGGAGCAGTACTTC
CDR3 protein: CSVESGTGATEQYF

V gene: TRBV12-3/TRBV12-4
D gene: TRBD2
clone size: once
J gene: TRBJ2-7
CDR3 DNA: TGTGCCAGCAGTTTAGGCCTGGGGAGGGCTCAGTACTTC
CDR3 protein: CASSLGLGRAQYF

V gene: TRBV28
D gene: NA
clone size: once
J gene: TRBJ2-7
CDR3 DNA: TGTGCCAGCAGTTCCCTAGAGGGAATGGGCTACGAGCAGTACTTC
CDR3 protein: CASSSLEGMGYEQYF

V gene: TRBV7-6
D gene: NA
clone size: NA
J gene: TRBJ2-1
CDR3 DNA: TGTGCCAGCAGCTTAGAGGTGACTGCGGCCACAATGGATGAGCAGTTCTTC
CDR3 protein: CASSLEVTAATMDEQFF

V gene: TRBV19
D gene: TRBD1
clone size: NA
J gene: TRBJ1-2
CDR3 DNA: TGTGCCAGTAGTATGCGACAGGGAGGCTACACCTTC
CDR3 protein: CASSMRQGGYTF

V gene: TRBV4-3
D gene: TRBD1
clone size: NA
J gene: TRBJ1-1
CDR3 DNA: TGCGCCAGCAGCCTAAGGGACAGTGTCTCTGAAGCTTTCTTT
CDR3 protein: CASSLRDSVSEAFF

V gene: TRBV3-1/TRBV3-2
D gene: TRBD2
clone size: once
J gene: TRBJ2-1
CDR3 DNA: TGTGCCAGCAGCCTCCCCCCAAGGCGGGGGGTTGTTGAGCAGTTCTTC
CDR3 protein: CASSLPPRRGVVEQFF

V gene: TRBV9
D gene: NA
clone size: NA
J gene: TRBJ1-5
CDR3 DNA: TGTGCCAGCAGCGTAGCAGGGGTTAGCAATCAGCCCCAGCATTTT
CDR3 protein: CASSVAGVSNQPQHF

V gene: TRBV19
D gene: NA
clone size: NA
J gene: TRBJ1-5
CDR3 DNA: TGTGCCAGTAGTAAAGTCACATCGACAGATCAGCCCCAGCATTTT
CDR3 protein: CASSKVTSTDQPQHF

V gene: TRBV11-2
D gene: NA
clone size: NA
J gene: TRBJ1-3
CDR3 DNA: TGTGCCAGCAGCTTATGGGCGAGCTCTGGAAACACCATATATTTT
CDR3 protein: CASSLWASSGNTIYF

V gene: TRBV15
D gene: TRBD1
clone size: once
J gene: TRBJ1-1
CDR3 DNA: TGTGCCACCACCGGGACAGGGGAAAAGAATGAAGCTTTCTTT
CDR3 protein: CATTGTGEKNEAFF

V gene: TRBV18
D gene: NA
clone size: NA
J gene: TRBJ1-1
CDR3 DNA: TGTGCCAGCTCAGCCGACAGTAACACTGAAGCTTTCTTT
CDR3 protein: CASSADSNTEAFF

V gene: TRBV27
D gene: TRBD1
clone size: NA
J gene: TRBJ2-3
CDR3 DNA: TGTGCCAGCAGTCGCTCGGGACAGCCCACAGATACGCAGTATTTT
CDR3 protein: CASSRSGQPTDTQYF

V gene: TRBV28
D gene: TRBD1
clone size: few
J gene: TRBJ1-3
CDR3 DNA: TGTGCCAGCAGTTTACCCGGACAGGGTCTTGGAAACACCATATATTTT
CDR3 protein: CASSLPGQGLGNTIYF

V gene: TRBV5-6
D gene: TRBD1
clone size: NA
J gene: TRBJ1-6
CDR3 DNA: TGTGCCAGCAGCTCCCAGGGGGCCGGATATAATTCACCCCTCCACTTT
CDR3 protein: CASSSQGAGYNSPLHF

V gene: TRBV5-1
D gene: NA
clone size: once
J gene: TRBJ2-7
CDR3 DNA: TGCGCCAGCAGCACTGGCACCGGACTCTACGAGCAGTACTTC
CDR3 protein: CASSTGTGLYEQYF

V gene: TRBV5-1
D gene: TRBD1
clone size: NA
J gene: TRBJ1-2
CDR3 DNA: TGCGCCAGCAGCTCGGATGGACAGGGGATTGGCTACACCTTC
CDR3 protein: CASSSDGQGIGYTF

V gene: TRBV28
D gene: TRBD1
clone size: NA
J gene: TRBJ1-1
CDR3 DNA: TGTGCCAGCAGTTCGGGACAGGGGAGTACTGAAGCTTTCTTT
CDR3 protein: CASSSGQGSTEAFF

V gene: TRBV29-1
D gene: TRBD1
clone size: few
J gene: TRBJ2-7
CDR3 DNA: TGCAGCGTTGTGAGGGACAGCTCCTACGAGCAGTACTTC
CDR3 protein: CSVVRDSSYEQYF

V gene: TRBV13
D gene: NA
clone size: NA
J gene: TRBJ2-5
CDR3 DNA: TGTGCCAGCAGCTTATACCCGAGAGAGACCCAGTACTTC
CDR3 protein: CASSLYPRETQYF

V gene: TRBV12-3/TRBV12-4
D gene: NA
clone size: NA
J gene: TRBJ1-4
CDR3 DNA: TGTGCCATCTCCCGGCCAGGTCAAAAACTGTTTTTT
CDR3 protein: CAISRPGQKLFF

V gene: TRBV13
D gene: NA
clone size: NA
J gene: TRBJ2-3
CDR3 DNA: TGTGCCAGCAGCCCGGCGGAGGGGCGTAAAGATACGCAGTATTTT
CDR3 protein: CASSPAEGRKDTQYF

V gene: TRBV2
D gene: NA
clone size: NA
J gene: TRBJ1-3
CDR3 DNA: TGTGCCAGCAGCGTTTTGAGCTCTGGAAACACCATATATTTT
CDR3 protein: CASSVLSSGNTIYF

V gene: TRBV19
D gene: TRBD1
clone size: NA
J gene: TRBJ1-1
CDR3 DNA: TGTGCCAGTAGTAAGTATGGGACAGGGATAAACACTGAAGCTTTCTTT
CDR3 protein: CASSKYGTGINTEAFF

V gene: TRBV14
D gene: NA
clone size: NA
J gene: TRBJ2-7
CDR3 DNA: TGTGCCAGCAGCCATATGTGTTATGACACTTTTTCCTACGAGCAGTACTTC
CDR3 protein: CASSHMCYDTFSYEQYF

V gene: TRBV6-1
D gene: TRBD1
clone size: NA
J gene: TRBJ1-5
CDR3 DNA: TGTGCCAGCAGTGCGCTGCAGGGGGTCTCGGGCAATCAGCCCCAGCATTTT
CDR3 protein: CASSALQGVSGNQPQHF

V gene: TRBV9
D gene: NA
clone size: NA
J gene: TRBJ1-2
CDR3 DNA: TGTGCCAGCAGCGTAGATGTAGGGAGGGCCTATGGCTACACCTTC
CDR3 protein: CASSVDVGRAYGYTF

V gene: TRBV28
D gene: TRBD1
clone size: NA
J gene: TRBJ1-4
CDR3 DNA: TGTGCCAGCAGTTTTATGACAGGGACTAATGAAAAACTGTTTTTT
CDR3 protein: CASSFMTGTNEKLFF

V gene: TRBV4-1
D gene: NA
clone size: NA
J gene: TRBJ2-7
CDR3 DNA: TGCGCCAGCAGCCAAGAGCTTAGAGGGAATAGTTACGAGCAGTACTTC
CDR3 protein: CASSQELRGNSYEQYF

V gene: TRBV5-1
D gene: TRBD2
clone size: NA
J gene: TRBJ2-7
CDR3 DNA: TGCGCCAGCAGCTTGGTTAGCGGGGTAAGCTCCTACGAGCAGTACTTC
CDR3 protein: CASSLVSGVSSYEQYF

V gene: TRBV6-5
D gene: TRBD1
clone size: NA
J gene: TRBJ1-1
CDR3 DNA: TGTGCCACCAGGGGGGCAGCGATTAACACTGAAGCTTTCTTT
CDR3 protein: CATRGAAINTEAFF

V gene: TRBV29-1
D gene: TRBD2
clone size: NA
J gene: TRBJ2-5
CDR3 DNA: TGCAGCGTTGAAGGGACTAGCGGGGCCCCCCAGACCCAGTACTTC
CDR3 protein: CSVEGTSGAPQTQYF

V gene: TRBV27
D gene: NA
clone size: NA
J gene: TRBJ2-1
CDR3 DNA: TGTGCCAGCAGTTCCAACGTTATGAGCTCCTACAATGAGCAGTTCTTC
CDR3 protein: CASSSNVMSSYNEQFF

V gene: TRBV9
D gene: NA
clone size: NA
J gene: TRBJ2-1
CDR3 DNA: TGTGCCAGCAGCCCTTCGCTAGGGGTTGACAATGAGCAGTTCTTC
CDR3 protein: CASSPSLGVDNEQFF

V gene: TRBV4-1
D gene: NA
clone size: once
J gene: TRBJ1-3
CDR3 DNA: TGCGCCAGCAGCCAAGGCATACAGGGTGCTGGAAACACCATATATTTT
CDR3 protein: CASSQGIQGAGNTIYF

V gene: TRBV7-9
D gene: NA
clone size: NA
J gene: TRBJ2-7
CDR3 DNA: TGTGCCAGCAGCTTGAACTCCCCGCCCTACGAGCAGTACTTC
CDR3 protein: CASSLNSPPYEQYF